This TCR beta chain was documented in a study of response to subunit inactivated influenza vaccine. The CDR3 length is 15 residues. Germline loops: CDR1 MNHEY, CDR2 SVGAGI. V lost 2 bases and J 8 bases, leaving 15 bases between the germline ends. MiXCR, run by TCRdb on the RT-PCR reads, gives a single entry per CDR3 protein. The data contain under 750,000 distinct CDR3 sequences, about 12% of them singletons. This receptor was taken from a man in his fifties who received an inactivated influenza vaccine. The chain has TRBV6-5 and TRBJ2-2, with D perhaps matching TRBD2 (6 bases). The sequencing here drew on PBMCs from blood, taken on the day of vaccination. The CDR3 DNA is TGTGCCAGCAGTTACCGGACTATCAAACCTGGGGAGCTGTTTTTT. Amino acids: CASSYRTIKPGELFF.